This T cell receptor beta chain appears in the sequencing data of a study of Graves' ophthalmopathy and Graves' hyperthyroidism. This clonotype was picked up many times. TCR beta CDR3 amplification used RNA transcripts. RT-PCR was first run with HTBI primers, then multiplex PCR in a second round. TCRdb ran MiXCR on the multiplex PCR reads and lists one entry per CDR3 protein. The repertoire holds 210,000 or so distinct CDR3 sequences, around 30% seen once, with approximately 8.6% in the top ten. V dropped 2 bases and J dropped 4 bases, with 2 bases sitting between them. Germline-derived CDR1 and CDR2 are SGHDN and FVKESK. The CDR3 consists of 12 residues.

This TCR derives from a man aged 50 or older with Graves' ophthalmopathy. Input material: peripheral blood. This sequence joins TRBV14 and TRBJ2-2; D is ambiguous. Written as DNA, the CDR3 is TGTGCCAGCAGCCAAACCACCGGGGAGCTGTTTTTT. Translation: CASSQTTGELFF.